These 8 T cell receptor beta chains originate from one sample sequenced in a study of Ad26.COV2.S vaccination and SARS-CoV-2 variants. Treatment of the sample: some 20 received Ad26.COV2.S at low or high dose, single or two shots; 5 received placebo; per-sample allocation not given. Day 63 after the first vaccine or placebo injection was the time point for sampling. TCRdb keeps only in-frame clones here, not all; method: immunoSEQ multiplex PCR. The data show 400,000 to 500,000 clones, about 88% seen once. The sample consisted of peripheral blood, taken in a trial of Ad26.COV2.S vaccine versus placebo. The receptors stem from a person aged 18-65 years who received the Ad26.COV2.S COVID-19 vaccine or a placebo.

The rearrangement links TRBV12-5 to TRBJ1-4; D is undetermined. Trimming cost V 7 bases and J 2 bases, with 14 bases left between them. This CDR3 has 15 amino acids. Germline V lookup: CDR1 LGHNT, CDR2 FRNRAP. The CDR3 here is CASATGVGTNEKLFF. CDR3 coding DNA: TGTGCTAGTGCGACGGGTGTCGGCACTAATGAAAAACTGTTTTTT. Supplemented by reference TRBV12-5 and TRBJ1-4, the full variable domain reads DARVTQTPRHKVTEMGQEVTMRCQPILGHNTVFWYRQTMMQGLELLAYFRNRAPLDDSGMPKDRFSAEMPDATLATLKIQPSEPRDSAVYFCASATGVGTNEKLFFGSGTQLSVL.

The chain joins TRBV12-3 or TRBV12-4 to TRBJ2-2; no clear D gene. This CDR3 contains 12 residues. V lost 3 bases and J lost 3, with 2 bases in between. The DNA of the CDR3 is TGTGCCAGCAGTTTGTACACCGGGGAGCTGTTTTTT. Translation gives CASSLYTGELFF.

The chain recombines TRBV27 with TRBJ2-1, with TRBD2 matching over 8 bases. Germline lookup yields CDR1 MNHEY and CDR2 SMNVEV (reference sequence). CDR3 size: 15 residues. V shed 6 bases, J shed 3 bases, and the junction held 7 bases outside the gene matches. This CDR3 is CASRAGASGYNEQFF. The CDR3 DNA reads as TGTGCCAGCAGAGCGGGGGCTAGCGGCTACAATGAGCAGTTCTTC.

This clone has only a few counts. J is TRBJ2-3 and V is TRBV6-2 or TRBV6-3; possibly TRBD2 for D (7 bases). The CDR3 consists of 18 residues. CDR1 is MNHEY, CDR2 SVGEGT, per germline. The V end lost 6 bases, the J end lost 0 bases, and 22 bases lay between the germline ends. CDR3 nucleotides: TGTGCCAGCAGCCCCATCGAGGGGGGGGGAACTAGCACAGATACGCAGTATTTT. Translation gives CASSPIEGGGTSTDTQYF.

The gene calls are TRBV18 and TRBJ2-1, with 8 bases that match TRBD2. The CDR3 runs to 14 residues. Germline loops: CDR1 KGHSH, CDR2 LQKENI. V lost 6 bases, J lost 6 bases, and 7 bases stayed unmatched. DNA for the CDR3: TGTGCCAGCTCCCAGGGACTAGTAGGCAATGAGCAGTTCTTC. This encodes CASSQGLVGNEQFF.

This chain uses TRBV24-1 with TRBJ2-5, with TRBD1 identical over 9 bases. V shed 0 bases and J 4 bases; nucleotides not matched to a gene: 2. The CDR3 has 15 amino acids. Germline V CDR1 and CDR2: KGHDR, SFDVKD. CDR3 in DNA: TGTGCCACCAGTGATTTGGGGACAGGGTCAGAGACCCAGTACTTC. Amino acid sequence: CATSDLGTGSETQYF.

In its sample, this clone was seen once. This chain uses TRBV2 with TRBJ2-7; no clear D. Germline V gene data show CDR1 as SNHLY and CDR2 as FYNNEI. Trimming shortened V by 7 bases and J by 2 bases, and 9 bases separated the two germline ends. The CDR3 extends over 12 amino acids. CDR3 coding DNA: TGTGCCAGCACCCGTACCCCCTACGAGCAGTACTTC. Protein: CASTRTPYEQYF.

This chain joins TRBV5-6 and TRBJ1-2; possible D gene TRBD1, 6 bases. Germline assignment: CDR1 SGHDT and CDR2 YYEEEE. V lost 0 bases and J 3 bases, leaving 12 bases between the germline ends. CDR3 size: 15 residues. The CDR3 loop is CASSLGQGRYYGYTF. The CDR3 DNA reads TGTGCCAGCAGCTTGGGGCAGGGGAGGTACTATGGCTACACCTTC.